A single sample gave rise to the 9 T cell receptor beta chains below, sequenced in a study of shared clonotypes between healthy human individuals. Sequencing used immunoSEQ multiplex PCR; TCRdb keeps in-frame clones, though not all of them. The data contain about 2.3 million clones, 85% to 95% of them singletons. The sample was naive CD4+ T cells from PBMCs. Documented subset: CD45RA+ positively selected. The receptors stem from a man between 18 and 35 years old in good health. Some clones in this sample may be carry-over from other donors' samples.

J is TRBJ2-1 and V is TRBV13, with 10 bases that match TRBD2. Losses at the gene ends were 0 bases for V and 2 bases for J; bases not matched to a gene: 4. Germline lookup yields CDR1 PRHDT and CDR2 FYEKMQ (reference sequence). The CDR3 spans 17 residues. Here the CDR3 reads CASSLGVAGGAYNEQFF. The CDR3 DNA follows: TGTGCCAGCAGCTTAGGGGTAGCGGGAGGTGCCTACAATGAGCAGTTCTTC. The full variable domain, in which reference TRBV13 and TRBJ2-1 provide the parts outside the CDR3, is AAGVIQSPRHLIKEKRETATLKCYPIPRHDTVYWYQQGPGQDPQFLISFYEKMQSDKGSIPDRFSAQQFSDYHSELNMSSLELGDSALYFCASSLGVAGGAYNEQFFGPGTRLTVL.

In this sample, this clone turned up once. The rearrangement uses TRBV18 and TRBJ1-1, with 9 bases fitting TRBD1. Germline trimming cut 3 bases from V and 9 bases from J; bases unmatched to any gene: 5. The CDR3 is 13 residues long. Germline V gene sequence: CDR1 KGHSH, CDR2 LQKENI. This CDR3 reads CASSPDRGEKAFF. The CDR3 DNA reads TGTGCCAGCTCACCTGACAGGGGGGAGAAAGCTTTCTTT.

The chain is built from TRBV6-5 and TRBJ1-3, with TRBD1 as a possible D gene (5 bases). V lost 8 bases, J lost 2 bases, and 13 bases lay in between. The CDR3 spans 14 residues. Germline CDR1 and CDR2: MNHEY and SVGAGI. The CDR3 DNA reads TGTGCCAGCTGGAACGGGGGAGCTGGAAACACCATATATTTT. Protein product: CASWNGGAGNTIYF.

The V gene is TRBV6-5, the J gene TRBJ2-5; 8 bases line up with TRBD1. The V gene end was trimmed by 4 bases and the J gene end by 1 base; junction bases not matched to a gene: 8. Per germline, CDR1 MNHEY and CDR2 SVGAGI. The CDR3 is 16 amino acids. This CDR3 is CASSSHPTGVQETQYF. The CDR3 nucleotides are TGTGCCAGCAGTTCCCACCCGACAGGGGTCCAAGAGACCCAGTACTTC.

The chain has TRBV5-1 and TRBJ2-2; 9 nucleotides line up with TRBD1. The CDR3 consists of 17 residues. V shed 0 bases and J 4 bases; nucleotides not matched to a gene: 7. The germline CDR1 and CDR2 sequences are SGHRS and YFSETQ. In nucleotides, the CDR3 is TGCGCCAGCAGCTTGGTTCCGGACAGGGGAGGCACCGGGGAGCTGTTTTTT. Translated: CASSLVPDRGGTGELFF.

The chain couples TRBV10-3 to TRBJ2-7; the D call may be TRBD1 or TRBD2 (5 bases each). V shed 7 bases and J shed 3 bases, with 13 bases lying between them. CDR3 length equals 13 residues. Per germline, CDR1 ENHRY and CDR2 SYGVKD. DNA for the CDR3: TGTGCCATCACCCGGGACCCCGGCTACGAGCAGTACTTC. It codes for CAITRDPGYEQYF.

The chain uses TRBV9 and TRBJ1-3, with 8 bases that match TRBD1. The CDR3 consists of 18 residues. Germline assignment: CDR1 SGDLS and CDR2 YYNGEE. V lost 4 bases, J lost 0 bases, and 12 bases stayed unmatched. CDR3 loop: CASSLGFRGPSSGNTIYF. CDR3 nucleotide sequence: TGTGCCAGCAGCTTAGGGTTCAGGGGGCCTAGCTCTGGAAACACCATATATTTT.

V gene TRBV7-6 combines with J gene TRBJ2-2; no clear D gene. CDR1 and CDR2 from the germline V gene are SGHVS and FNYEAQ. There are 13 residues in the CDR3. V lost 5 bases and J lost 6, with 10 bases in between. The CDR3 DNA follows: TGTGCCAGCAGCATCTCCCGGGCCGGGGAGCTGTTTTTT. Translating it yields CASSISRAGELFF.

The rearrangement uses TRBV29-1 and TRBJ2-2, with D perhaps TRBD2 (5 bases). Germline CDR1 is SQVTM and CDR2 is ANQGSEA. The CDR3 consists of 13 residues. The germline V and J ends were trimmed by 3 bases and 6 bases, with 11 bases remaining between them. CDR3 DNA sequence: TGCAGCGTTGACCCCTCGGGATCCGGGGAGCTGTTTTTT. Translating gives CSVDPSGSGELFF.